The 32 T cell receptor beta chains below all came from one sample that was sequenced in a study of T cell responses to AZD1222 COVID-19 vaccine. Using immunoSEQ multiplex PCR, the repertoire was profiled, and TCRdb retains in-frame clones only, with some absent. The data contain about 200,000 clones, around 94% of them singletons. This sample comprised peripheral blood, obtained 28 days after the second dose of the MenACWY control vaccine. The receptor set was obtained from an adult who received the MenACWY meningococcal vaccine as a control.

The rearrangement joins TRBV28 to TRBJ2-1, with D uncertain. CDR1 is MDHEN and CDR2 is SYDVKM in the germline V gene. The CDR3 sequence is 15 residues long. Trimming shortened V by 8 bases and J by 0 bases, and 14 bases separated the two germline ends. CDR3 coding DNA: TGTGCCAGCCTAGTGAGCCTTAACTCCTACAATGAGCAGTTCTTC. Amino acid sequence: CASLVSLNSYNEQFF.

V usage is TRBV27 and J usage is TRBJ2-3; D not resolved. CDR3 length equals 16 residues. V gave up 2 bases and J gave up 4 bases, with 16 bases separating them. Germline CDR1 MNHEY, CDR2 SMNVEV (reference sequence). CDR3 coding DNA: TGTGCCAGCAGTTTAATGGTCCGGTCCCGCCCAGATACGCAGTATTTT. It translates to CASSLMVRSRPDTQYF.

The chain is built from TRBV9 and TRBJ1-1, with D maybe TRBD1 (5 bases). V lost 0 bases to trimming and J lost 8 bases, with 11 bases between them. The germline CDR1 and CDR2 sequences are SGDLS and YYNGEE. The CDR3 sequence is 13 residues long. In nucleotides, the CDR3 is TGTGCCAGCAGCGTAGTGGGGCGATGGGAAGCTTTCTTT. Encoded protein: CASSVVGRWEAFF.

The rearrangement links TRBV4-2 to TRBJ2-2, with 7 nucleotides matching TRBD2. V was clipped by 3 bases and J by 6 bases; unmatched bases: 10. CDR3 length equals 16 residues. From germline, CDR1 is LGHNA and CDR2 YNFKEQ. The CDR3 loop reads CASSQNVGGSAGELFF. The CDR3 DNA reads as TGTGCCAGCAGCCAGAATGTGGGGGGGAGTGCCGGGGAGCTGTTTTTT.

CDR3 DNA sequence: TGTGCCAGCAGCTTAGTTCAAGGAGCGGGACAGCGTCAGTACTTC. Its translation: CASSLVQGAGQRQYF. The V call is TRBV7-2, the J call TRBJ2-7, with D perhaps assigned TRBD1 or TRBD2 (7 bases each). Deletions cut 1 base from V and 10 bases from J, with 20 bases between. Per the germline V gene, CDR1 is SGHTA and CDR2 is FQGNSA. The CDR3 loop spans 15 amino acids.

The V and J genes are TRBV3-1 (or the pseudogene TRBV3-2) and TRBJ1-3; unclear D gene. In germline, CDR1 is LGHDT, CDR2 YNNKEL (reference sequence). CDR3 length: 16 amino acids. V was shortened by 4 bases and J by 0 bases, with 13 bases between the two germline ends. The CDR3 reads CASSPTWAGSGNTIYF. CDR3 bases: TGTGCCAGCAGCCCCACCTGGGCCGGCTCTGGAAACACCATATATTTT.

This rearrangement joins TRBV6-5 to TRBJ2-2; maybe TRBD1 (7 bases). The CDR3 totals 16 residues. Trimming took off 2 bases at V and 2 bases at J, with 12 bases between the two ends. Germline values: CDR1 MNHEY, CDR2 SVGAGI. This CDR3 reads CASSYKQGGNTGELFF. In nucleotides, the CDR3 is TGTGCCAGCAGTTACAAGCAGGGGGGTAACACCGGGGAGCTGTTTTTT.

The CDR3 region has the DNA TGTGCCAGCAGCCAAACAGGGGAGGGTGGCTACACCTTC. This gives the protein CASSQTGEGGYTF. J is TRBJ1-2 and V is TRBV3-1 (or the pseudogene TRBV3-2); 7 bases align to TRBD1. The CDR3 spans 13 residues. J gave up 7 bases and V 2 bases, and 4 bases lay outside the gene matches. Per germline, CDR1 LGHDT and CDR2 YNNKEL (reference sequence).

The sample holds one count of this clone. The chain combines TRBV2 with TRBJ1-2; 7 bases are a match to TRBD1. Trimming took 6 bases from V and 3 from J; bases not matched to a gene: 19. The CDR3 has 18 residues. Germline loops: CDR1 SNHLY, CDR2 FYNNEI. CDR3 coding DNA: TGTGCCAGCAGCCCCCTCCGGGACAGAGTCCTTACCTACTATGGCTACACCTTC. Amino acid sequence: CASSPLRDRVLTYYGYTF. The variable domain in full, completed from reference TRBV2 and TRBJ1-2, reads EPEVTQTPSHQVTQMGQEVILRCVPISNHLYFYWYRQILGQKVEFLVSFYNNEISEKSEIFDDQFSVERPDGSNFTLKIRSTKLEDSAMYFCASSPLRDRVLTYYGYTFGSGTRLTVV.

The chain carries TRBV30 and TRBJ2-6; no clear D gene. This CDR3 region has 13 residues. The germline CDR1 and CDR2 sequences are GTSNPN and SVGIG (reference sequence). The V end was cut by 0 bases, the J end by 4 bases, with 4 bases between. CDR3 sequence reads: CAWSVTGANVLTF. The CDR3 DNA follows: TGTGCCTGGAGTGTGACAGGGGCCAACGTCCTGACTTTC.

V is TRBV6-5 and J is TRBJ1-1; D might be TRBD1 (5 bases). Deletions cut 7 bases from V and 4 bases from J, with 19 bases between. This CDR3 has 15 amino acids. Germline CDR1 MNHEY, CDR2 SVGAGI. DNA of the CDR3: TGTGCCAGCAAGGTTGACAGAACGTTGGGCACTGAAGCTTTCTTT. Translation: CASKVDRTLGTEAFF.

This chain joins TRBV19 and TRBJ2-7; unclear D gene. Trimming removed 4 bases from V and 2 bases from J, with 9 bases in between. This CDR3 has 13 residues. Looked up from germline, CDR1 is LNHDA and CDR2 is SQIVND (reference sequence). The CDR3 nucleotides read TGTGCCAGTAGTAAGGTTCCCCCCTACGAGCAGTACTTC. Its protein product is CASSKVPPYEQYF.

This clone has only one observation. This sequence joins TRBV18 and TRBJ1-5; D gene ambiguous. V was shortened by 2 bases and J by 4 bases, with 9 bases between the two germline ends. In germline, CDR1 is KGHSH, CDR2 LQKENI. This CDR3 has 14 residues. CDR3 sequence (DNA): TGTGCCAGCTCACCATTTCAGGTTAATCAGCCCCAGCATTTT. The encoded protein is CASSPFQVNQPQHF.

This chain uses TRBV19 with TRBJ1-1; D perhaps matches TRBD1 (5 bases). This CDR3 has 16 residues. CDR1 and CDR2 from the germline V gene are LNHDA and SQIVND (reference sequence). V was trimmed by 3 bases and J by 1 base, leaving 15 bases between them. CDR3 bases: TGTGCCAGTAGTATTTTGGGGCCCGAGCGGAACACTGAAGCTTTCTTT. Its protein product is CASSILGPERNTEAFF.

The chain couples TRBV4-1 to TRBJ2-3; D gene unclear. V was cut by 9 bases and J by 3 bases, with 16 bases left in between. CDR1 is MGHRA and CDR2 is YSYEKL in the germline V gene. CDR3 length: 14 residues. DNA of the CDR3: TGCGCCAGTACCGAGAGCCCTGGGACAGATACGCAGTATTTT. Protein product: CASTESPGTDTQYF.

This sequence joins TRBV12-3 or TRBV12-4 and TRBJ2-7; a possible D gene is TRBD1 (6 bases). Trimming cost V 8 bases and J 6 bases, with 11 bases left between them. The CDR3 totals 11 residues. CDR3 amino acids: CASGTGIEQYF. CDR3 nucleotides: TGTGCCAGCGGAACAGGGATCGAGCAGTACTTC.

The chain joins TRBV27 to TRBJ1-4; D not resolved. In germline, CDR1 is MNHEY, CDR2 SMNVEV (reference sequence). V was clipped by 3 bases and J by 3 bases, with 8 bases between them. The CDR3 is 14 residues long. CDR3 region: CASSLGWANEKLFF. The CDR3 DNA reads as TGTGCCAGCAGTTTGGGGTGGGCTAATGAAAAACTGTTTTTT.

The chain combines TRBV6-5 with TRBJ1-5; D gene unclear. Deletions cut 6 bases from V and 11 bases from J, with 11 bases between. There are 11 residues in the CDR3. Looked up from germline, CDR1 is MNHEY and CDR2 is SVGAGI. CDR3 residues: CASSRGMSQHF. The CDR3, as DNA: TGTGCCAGCAGCCGCGGTATGTCCCAGCATTTT.

The rearrangement links TRBV9 to TRBJ2-7; D perhaps matches TRBD1 (6 bases). This CDR3 has 16 amino acids. Germline CDR1 reads SGDLS; CDR2 reads YYNGEE. The germline V and J ends were trimmed by 0 bases and 4 bases, with 17 bases remaining between them. This CDR3 is CASSVEPRGGRYEQYF. Written as DNA, the CDR3 is TGTGCCAGCAGCGTAGAGCCTAGAGGGGGAAGGTACGAGCAGTACTTC.

The J gene is TRBJ2-2, the V gene TRBV7-8, with 10 bases that match TRBD1. The CDR3 runs 14 residues. J lost 5 bases, V lost 7 bases, and 4 bases had no gene match. Germline loops: CDR1 SGHVS, CDR2 FQNEAQ. Here the CDR3 reads CASIRDRGTGELFF. The CDR3 region has the DNA TGTGCCAGCATCCGGGACAGGGGTACCGGGGAGCTGTTTTTT.

The chain couples TRBV7-9 to TRBJ2-1; no clear D gene. The CDR3 is 12 amino acids. The germline gives CDR1 SEHNR, CDR2 FQNEAQ (reference sequence). V gave up 0 bases and J gave up 5 bases, with 2 bases separating them. In DNA form, the CDR3 reads TGTGCCAGCAGCTTAGCGAACAATGAGCAGTTCTTC. Translated, it gives CASSLANNEQFF.

The J gene is TRBJ1-1, the V gene TRBV6-2 or TRBV6-3; 10 positions agree with TRBD1. Germline CDR1 MNHEY, CDR2 SVGEGT. The length of the CDR3 is 14 residues. The V segment lost 1 base and the J segment 7 bases; nucleotides outside the gene matches: 3. The CDR3 sequence: CASSYLGQGIEAFF. The CDR3 DNA reads TGTGCCAGCAGTTACTTGGGACAGGGGATTGAAGCTTTCTTT.

CDR3 nucleotides: TGTGCCAGCAGCTTGGGACCCCCTCCAACAGGGGTAAGCAATCAGCCCCAGCATTTT. Protein product: CASSLGPPPTGVSNQPQHF. The chain has TRBV5-6 and TRBJ1-5; 7 bases match TRBD1. CDR3 length: 19 amino acids. V lost 0 bases and J lost 1; bases outside the gene matches: 13. Germline-derived CDR1 and CDR2 are SGHDT and YYEEEE. The full variable domain, rest sourced from reference TRBV5-6 and TRBJ1-5, is DAGVTQSPTHLIKTRGQQVTLRCSPKSGHDTVSWYQQALGQGPQFIFQYYEEEERQRGNFPDRFSGHQFPNYSSELNVNALLLGDSALYLCASSLGPPPTGVSNQPQHFGDGTRLSIL.

The chain carries TRBV7-9 and TRBJ1-1, with TRBD1 identical over 7 bases. V was pared by 5 bases and J by 1 base, with 7 bases of the junction left unmatched. Germline loops: CDR1 SEHNR, CDR2 FQNEAQ (reference sequence). The CDR3 is made up of 15 amino acids. In DNA, the CDR3 is TGTGCCAGCAGCACCCACAGGGGCAGGAACACTGAAGCTTTCTTT. Protein: CASSTHRGRNTEAFF.

V and J are TRBV30 and TRBJ2-7; a weak D match, TRBD1 (5 bases). The CDR3 totals 12 residues. V was clipped by 7 bases and J by 2 bases, with 12 bases between them. Germline assignment: CDR1 GTSNPN and CDR2 SVGIG (reference sequence). CDR3 bases: TGTGCCTTTGACAGAAACACCTACGAGCAGTACTTC. As protein: CAFDRNTYEQYF.

The genes are TRBV27 and TRBJ1-5; TRBD1 is a possible D gene (5 bases). Germline CDR1 MNHEY, CDR2 SMNVEV (reference sequence). This CDR3 comprises 14 residues. Trimming stripped 5 bases from V and 6 bases from J, with 14 bases between. In DNA form, the CDR3 reads TGTGCCAGCAGTCTAGGGCGGGGGTTTCAGCCCCAGCATTTT. Translation: CASSLGRGFQPQHF.

The V call is TRBV19, the J call TRBJ1-2; 11 nucleotides match TRBD1. The CDR3 covers 15 residues. Losses at the gene ends were 6 bases for V and 5 bases for J; bases not matched to a gene: 8. CDR1 and CDR2 from the germline V gene are LNHDA and SQIVND (reference sequence). CDR3 in amino acids: CASSFGGDRGYGYTF. CDR3 DNA: TGTGCCAGTAGCTTTGGTGGGGACAGGGGGTATGGCTACACCTTC.

V is TRBV19 and J is TRBJ2-2; D not resolved. CDR1 is LNHDA and CDR2 is SQIVND in the germline V gene (reference sequence). CDR3 size: 12 residues. Trimming cost V 5 bases and J 4 bases, with 5 bases left between them. CDR3 region: CASSYSTGELFF. The CDR3 DNA reads as TGTGCCAGTAGTTACAGCACCGGGGAGCTGTTTTTT. The full variable domain, its missing parts supplied by reference TRBV19 and TRBJ2-2, is DGGITQSPKYLFRKEGQNVTLSCEQNLNHDAMYWYRQDPGQGLRLIYYSQIVNDFQKGDIAEGYSVSREKKESFPLTVTSAQKNPTAFYLCASSYSTGELFFGEGSRLTVL.

The chain carries TRBV19 and TRBJ1-1; weak D call: TRBD1 (5 bases). The CDR3 has 12 amino acids. Trimming took off 3 bases at V and 6 bases at J, with 8 bases between the two ends. Germline V lookup: CDR1 LNHDA, CDR2 SQIVND (reference sequence). This CDR3 reads CASSIQGSEAFF. CDR3 in DNA: TGTGCCAGTAGTATTCAGGGCTCTGAAGCTTTCTTT.

The chain links TRBV11-3 to TRBJ2-2; 7 bases are a match to TRBD1. The CDR3 extends over 15 amino acids. Per germline, CDR1 SGHNT and CDR2 YENEEA. The V segment lost 5 bases and the J segment 6 bases; nucleotides outside the gene matches: 9. As DNA, the CDR3 is TGTGCCAGCAGCCAACTGGGGCAGGGGGCCGGGGAGCTGTTTTTT. This sequence encodes CASSQLGQGAGELFF.

The CDR3 region has the DNA TGTGCCAGCAGCGTTCAGGCGGGATACCAAGAGACCCAGTACTTC. Residues: CASSVQAGYQETQYF. The chain joins TRBV9 to TRBJ2-5, with D perhaps matching TRBD2 (6 bases). This CDR3 is 15 amino acids long. V was trimmed by 2 bases and J by 0 bases, leaving 11 bases between them. CDR1 and CDR2 (germline): SGDLS, YYNGEE.

The gene calls are TRBV21-1 and TRBJ2-1; TRBD2 reflects the table's D call only, with no check against the DNA. TRBV21-1 is an annotated pseudogene. The CDR3 is made up of 20 amino acids. CDR3 nucleotides: TGTGCCAGCAGCCCAGAGTGGGGCCTAGCGGGAATAAGCTCCTACAATGAGCAGTTCTTC. The encoded protein is CASSPEWGLAGISSYNEQFF.